Shown below are 29 T cell receptor beta chains from a single sample sequenced in a study of patients and donors after allogeneic stem cell transplantation. TCRdb reprocessed the RT-PCR reads via MiXCR and lists one record per CDR3 protein. The sample lists 900,000 to 1,000,000 distinct CDR3 sequences, over 15% occurring once. Source material: blood, either unsorted or a sorted T cell fraction (not recorded which). These receptors all stem from a human donor who was either an allogeneic HSCT recipient or a stem cell or donor lymphocyte infusion donor (not recorded which). It is not recorded whose cells these are; they may come from a transplant donor.

The chain has TRBV7-8 and TRBJ2-5; no reliable D call. This CDR3 region has 14 residues. Germline-derived CDR1 and CDR2 are SGHVS and FQNEAQ. V lost 5 bases to trimming and J lost 5 bases, with 15 bases between them. The CDR3 sequence is CASSPNRTGETQYF. For the CDR3, the DNA is TGTGCCAGCAGCCCGAACCGGACCGGGGAGACCCAGTACTTC.

V and J are TRBV4-2 and TRBJ2-7; D gene uncertain. The V end was cut by 1 base, the J end by 0 bases, with 13 bases between. CDR1 is LGHNA, CDR2 YNFKEQ, per germline. The CDR3 covers 16 residues. For the CDR3, the DNA is TGTGCCAGCAGCCAAGGTCTTAGGAATCCCTCCTACGAGCAGTACTTC. This translates into CASSQGLRNPSYEQYF.

V gene TRBV20-1 combines with J gene TRBJ2-7, with no clear D. Germline CDR1 is DFQATT and CDR2 is SNEGSKA (reference sequence). The CDR3 has 16 residues. Trimming took 0 bases from V and 0 from J, leaving 15 bases between them. CDR3 sequence: CSARDLKSEPSYEQYF. The CDR3 DNA follows: TGCAGTGCTAGAGATTTGAAGTCAGAACCCTCCTACGAGCAGTACTTC.

V usage is TRBV16 and J usage is TRBJ1-5; D may be TRBD1 (6 bases). Trimming took off 4 bases at V and 3 bases at J, with 13 bases between the two ends. This CDR3 spans 15 amino acids. Germline V gene data show CDR1 as KGHSY and CDR2 as FQNENV. Here the CDR3 DNA reads TGTGCCAGCAGCCCTTTTACAGGGCCCAATCAGCCCCAGCATTTT. Residues: CASSPFTGPNQPQHF. Supplemented by reference TRBV16 and TRBJ1-5, the full variable domain reads GEEVAQTPKHLVRGEGQKAKLYCAPIKGHSYVFWYQQVLKNEFKFLISFQNENVFDETGMPKERFSAKCLPNSPCSLEIQATKLEDSAVYFCASSPFTGPNQPQHFGDGTRLSIL.

The rearrangement uses TRBV20-1 and TRBJ2-1; 13 bases map to TRBD2. With V trimmed by 5 bases and J by 9 bases, 7 bases remained unmatched. CDR1 is DFQATT, CDR2 SNEGSKA, per germline (reference sequence). CDR3 length: 14 residues. The chain's CDR3 is CSAERTSGSSEQFF. The CDR3 DNA sequence: TGCAGTGCTGAGAGGACTAGCGGGAGCTCTGAGCAGTTCTTC.

V is TRBV18 and J is TRBJ2-5; 7 bases agree with TRBD1. Per the germline V gene, CDR1 is KGHSH and CDR2 is LQKENI. V was pared by 6 bases and J by 4 bases, with 5 bases of the junction left unmatched. CDR3 size: 13 residues. CDR3 DNA: TGTGCCAGCTCTCACAGGGGATCAGAGACCCAGTACTTC. Residues: CASSHRGSETQYF.

This clonotype was picked up a small number of times. This rearrangement joins TRBV29-1 to TRBJ2-3; no reliable D call. CDR1 is SQVTM and CDR2 is ANQGSEA in the germline V gene. V shed 6 bases and J shed 9 bases, with 10 bases lying between them. The CDR3 covers 10 residues. The CDR3 sequence: CSVGSRTQYF. Written as DNA, the CDR3 is TGCAGCGTAGGGTCCAGGACGCAGTATTTT.

The chain links TRBV12-3 or TRBV12-4 to TRBJ1-6; 7 bases are shared with TRBD1. Trimming removed 5 bases from V and 7 bases from J; junction bases left unmatched: 8. CDR3 size: 15 residues. The CDR3 spells CASSLRGTVNSPLHF. CDR3 bases: TGTGCCAGCAGTCTGCGTGGGACAGTAAATTCACCCCTCCACTTT.

This clonotype was seen more than once but under ten times. The V gene is TRBV29-1, the J gene TRBJ2-7, with TRBD1 matching over 7 bases. The CDR3 spans 15 residues. CDR1 is SQVTM, CDR2 ANQGSEA, per germline. After removal of 0 bases from V and 6 bases from J, the junction contained 11 bases not matched to a gene. The CDR3 region is CSVEDYGQGGREQYF. For the CDR3, the DNA is TGCAGCGTTGAAGATTACGGCCAAGGGGGCCGCGAGCAGTACTTC.

The chain carries TRBV7-2 and TRBJ1-6, with 9 bases lining up with TRBD1. Trimming took 5 bases from V and 9 from J; bases not matched to a gene: 8. Germline values: CDR1 SGHTA, CDR2 FQGNSA. This CDR3 has 15 amino acids. The CDR3 bases are TGTGCCAGCAGCCTATTCCGGGACAGGGCTTCACCCCTCCACTTT. Residues: CASSLFRDRASPLHF.

The chain couples TRBV6-1 to TRBJ2-1; perhaps TRBD2 as D (7 bases). Trimming shortened V by 5 bases and J by 2 bases, and 19 bases separated the two germline ends. CDR3 length equals 17 residues. Germline assignment: CDR1 MNHNS and CDR2 SASEGT. CDR3 DNA sequence: TGTGCCAGCAGTAGGGGGTCGTGGGAGGGACCCTACAATGAGCAGTTCTTC. This codes for CASSRGSWEGPYNEQFF.

The sample holds many counts of this clonotype. The gene calls are TRBV5-1 and TRBJ2-1, with 10 bases identical to TRBD2. V lost 4 bases to trimming and J lost 5 bases; unmatched junction nucleotides: 9. This CDR3 has 16 amino acids. Germline CDR1 reads SGHRS; CDR2 reads YFSETQ. This chain's CDR3 is CASSGYSGRTNNEQFF. The CDR3 region has the DNA TGCGCCAGCAGCGGTTATAGCGGGAGGACTAACAATGAGCAGTTCTTC.

This chain joins TRBV24-1 and TRBJ2-6, with 7 bases aligning to TRBD1. The V segment lost 3 bases and the J segment 2 bases; nucleotides outside the gene matches: 3. Germline V gene sequence: CDR1 KGHDR, CDR2 SFDVKD. The CDR3 sequence is 16 residues long. CDR3 in DNA: TGTGCCACCAGTGATGACGACAGGGCTGGGGCCAACGTCCTGACTTTC. Its protein product is CATSDDDRAGANVLTF.

There are a few counts of this clonotype. This chain joins TRBV12-3 or TRBV12-4 and TRBJ2-2; D call uncertain. V lost 6 bases and J lost 4, with 15 bases in between. The CDR3 runs to 15 residues. CDR3 amino acids: CASSPLMGSTGELFF. The CDR3 DNA reads as TGTGCCAGCAGCCCCCTAATGGGTTCCACCGGGGAGCTGTTTTTT.

The chain combines TRBV20-1 with TRBJ2-7; 11 bases are shared with TRBD2. V dropped 3 bases and J dropped 4; count of bases not matched to a gene: 5. The CDR3 spans 14 residues. Germline V CDR1 and CDR2: DFQATT, SNEGSKA (reference sequence). DNA for the CDR3: TGCAGTGCTAGTAGCGGGAGGGCTAAATACGAGCAGTACTTC. Translated, it gives CSASSGRAKYEQYF.

This clonotype showed up just a few times. The chain joins TRBV12-3 or TRBV12-4 to TRBJ2-7; TRBD2 is a possible D gene (6 bases). The CDR3 is made up of 15 amino acids. The ends were cut back, 5 bases at V and 3 bases at J, with 17 bases in the middle. CDR3 bases: TGTGCCAGCAGTGACCTAAGGGACTCACGCTACGAGCAGTACTTC. Encoded protein: CASSDLRDSRYEQYF.

Here the CDR3 DNA reads TGCAGTGCGGGACGGGGACGAAATAGCAATCAGCCCCAGCATTTT. This translates into CSAGRGRNSNQPQHF. The chain joins TRBV20-1 to TRBJ1-5; D is perhaps TRBD1 (5 bases). CDR1 and CDR2 from the germline V gene are DFQATT and SNEGSKA (reference sequence). The CDR3 sequence is 15 residues long. V gave up 6 bases and J gave up 0 bases, with 15 bases separating them.

This clonotype turned up a few times. The CDR3 bases are TGCGCCAGCAGCTTGGACACAAATAGGGGGGAGCTGTTTTTT. Its protein product is CASSLDTNRGELFF. This chain links TRBV5-1 with TRBJ2-2; D not certain. V lost 0 bases, J lost 8 bases, and 11 bases lay in between. Per the germline V gene, CDR1 is SGHRS and CDR2 is YFSETQ. The CDR3 spans 14 residues.

The chain combines TRBV2 with TRBJ2-1; a possible D gene is TRBD2 (6 bases). V lost 7 bases to trimming and J lost 1 base, with 17 bases between them. The CDR3 runs 16 residues. Germline CDR1 reads SNHLY; CDR2 reads FYNNEI. The CDR3 bases are TGTGCCAGCAATACCTGGGGCGGGACTTCCTACAATGAGCAGTTCTTC. Protein: CASNTWGGTSYNEQFF.

This clonotype was observed a few times. The rearrangement joins TRBV6-1 to TRBJ1-4; 11 bases line up with TRBD1. After removal of 6 bases from V and 2 bases from J, the junction contained 11 bases not matched to a gene. This CDR3 is built from 18 residues. CDR1 and CDR2 (germline): MNHNS, SASEGT. In DNA, the CDR3 is TGTGCCAGCAGCTTGGGACAGGGGGTCTTGGAGACTAATGAAAAACTGTTTTTT. Translating gives CASSLGQGVLETNEKLFF.

This chain links TRBV27 with TRBJ2-4; either TRBD1 or TRBD2 may fit D (6 bases each). In germline, CDR1 is MNHEY, CDR2 SMNVEV (reference sequence). There are 14 residues in the CDR3. V gave up 8 bases and J gave up 6 bases, with 17 bases separating them. The DNA of the CDR3 is TGTGCCAGCTCCCCTCGGGGGCTTGGAAACATTCAGTACTTC. Residues: CASSPRGLGNIQYF.

This clonotype was seen only once. V is TRBV6-1 and J is TRBJ2-1, with 7 bases identical to TRBD2. This CDR3 has 16 residues. In germline, CDR1 is MNHNS, CDR2 SASEGT. The V and J ends lost 10 bases and 4 bases, in that order; junction bases with no gene match: 16. DNA of the CDR3: TGTGCCACTCTACCCTCCCTAGCGGTCCTTTACAATGAGCAGTTCTTC. Translating it yields CATLPSLAVLYNEQFF.

The rearrangement uses TRBV11-1 and TRBJ2-1, with 8 bases identical to TRBD1. Germline loops: CDR1 SGHAT, CDR2 FQDESV (reference sequence). The CDR3 extends over 18 amino acids. V was pared by 2 bases and J by 4 bases, with 13 bases of the junction left unmatched. Here the CDR3 reads CASSLWMRRQGAYNEQFF. Here the CDR3 DNA reads TGTGCCAGCAGCTTATGGATGAGGAGGCAGGGGGCTTACAATGAGCAGTTCTTC.

A few counts support this clonotype. This chain joins TRBV20-1 and TRBJ2-7; D is possibly TRBD2 (7 bases). Trimming took off 5 bases at V and 1 base at J, with 24 bases between the two ends. The CDR3 extends over 17 amino acids. Per the germline V gene, CDR1 is DFQATT and CDR2 is SNEGSKA (reference sequence). The CDR3 DNA follows: TGCAGTGCTTACCGGGGGGCGGGGTTTGGTGGGTCCTACGAGCAGTACTTC. It is translated as CSAYRGAGFGGSYEQYF.

This clonotype came up a few times. The chain recombines TRBV2 with TRBJ1-1; D call uncertain. This CDR3 region has 14 residues. CDR1 is SNHLY and CDR2 is FYNNEI in the germline V gene. Trimming cost V 3 bases and J 0 bases, with 8 bases left between them. CDR3 sequence (DNA): TGTGCCAGCAGTGACGGACGGATGAACACTGAAGCTTTCTTT. This sequence encodes CASSDGRMNTEAFF. The variable domain in full, completed from reference TRBV2 and TRBJ1-1, reads EPEVTQTPSHQVTQMGQEVILRCVPISNHLYFYWYRQILGQKVEFLVSFYNNEISEKSEIFDDQFSVERPDGSNFTLKIRSTKLEDSAMYFCASSDGRMNTEAFFGQGTRLTVV.

The V gene is TRBV9, the J gene TRBJ1-5; D might be TRBD1 (6 bases). CDR3 size: 15 residues. Trimming removed 4 bases from V and 0 bases from J, with 11 bases in between. Germline-derived CDR1 and CDR2 are SGDLS and YYNGEE. CDR3 region: CASSKEGGSNQPQHF. The CDR3 nucleotides read TGTGCCAGCAGCAAAGAGGGGGGTAGCAATCAGCCCCAGCATTTT.

The rearrangement joins TRBV6-2 or TRBV6-3 to TRBJ2-5; 11 bases map to TRBD2. The CDR3 length is 14 residues. J lost 5 bases, V lost 6 bases, and 5 bases had no gene match. Per the germline V gene, CDR1 is MNHEY and CDR2 is SVGEGT. The chain's CDR3 is CASSGLAGAETQYF. The CDR3 nucleotides are TGTGCCAGCAGCGGACTAGCGGGTGCTGAGACCCAGTACTTC.

The chain uses TRBV19 and TRBJ1-1; TRBD1 agrees at 7 bases. Germline CDR1 reads LNHDA; CDR2 reads SQIVND (reference sequence). V lost 5 bases and J lost 1; bases outside the gene matches: 4. CDR3 length: 14 residues. Written as DNA, the CDR3 is TGTGCCAGTAGTGTTGACAGGGCGAACACTGAAGCTTTCTTT. This encodes CASSVDRANTEAFF.

The chain links TRBV10-3 to TRBJ1-5; D might be TRBD1 (5 bases). Germline assignment: CDR1 ENHRY and CDR2 SYGVKD. V dropped 4 bases and J dropped 3 bases, with 13 bases sitting between them. This CDR3 contains 15 residues. The CDR3, as DNA: TGTGCCATCAGTGTCGGGGGTAACGCCAATCAGCCCCAGCATTTT. Its protein is CAISVGGNANQPQHF.